Following are 5 T cell receptor beta chains from one sample sequenced in a study of graft-versus-host responses after intestinal transplantation. Intraepithelial plus lamina propria lymphocytes were released by processing graft tissue. This table comes from immunoSEQ multiplex PCR, and its TCRdb copy is limited to in-frame clones, with some not included. This sample carries about 19,000 clones, approximately 72% of them seen once, and the ten largest clones take roughly 8%. The specimen comprised ileum tissue, sampled about 3 weeks after intestinal transplant. The receptor set was obtained from a human patient who received an intestinal transplant, so some T cells may come from the graft donor.

The chain couples TRBV10-1 to TRBJ1-1; no clear D. Per the germline V gene, CDR1 is WNHNN and CDR2 is SYGVQD (reference sequence). The CDR3 is 15 residues long. Deletions cut 6 bases from V and 4 bases from J, with 18 bases between. The CDR3 sequence: CASSGESARRTEAFF. CDR3 bases: TGCGCCAGCAGCGGGGAGTCGGCACGACGCACTGAAGCTTTCTTT.

The chain links TRBV9 to TRBJ2-7; 8 positions agree with TRBD1. The trim removed 0 bases at V and 2 bases at J, leaving 4 bases unmatched. The CDR3 has 15 amino acids. CDR1 SGDLS and CDR2 YYNGEE come from the germline V gene. In DNA form, the CDR3 reads TGTGCCAGCAGCGTAGGTGGGACAGGCCCCTACGAGCAGTACTTC. This gives the protein CASSVGGTGPYEQYF.

This chain uses TRBV19 with TRBJ1-5; no definite D call. The V end was cut by 5 bases, the J end by 0 bases, with 17 bases between. The germline gives CDR1 LNHDA, CDR2 SQIVND (reference sequence). This CDR3 comprises 17 residues. CDR3 protein: CASSLNPGRLSNQPQHF. As DNA, the CDR3 is TGTGCCAGTAGTCTAAACCCCGGCAGGCTTAGCAATCAGCCCCAGCATTTT.

This chain links TRBV19 with TRBJ1-1, with D possibly being TRBD1 (5 bases). Germline assignment: CDR1 LNHDA and CDR2 SQIVND (reference sequence). This CDR3 spans 12 amino acids. V was pared by 3 bases and J by 5 bases, with 7 bases between. The CDR3 bases are TGTGCCAGTAGTATGGGGGGAACTGAAGCTTTCTTT. Residues: CASSMGGTEAFF.

There are a few counts of this clone. The genes are TRBV6-1 and TRBJ2-7; the match to TRBD1 covers 7 bases. The CDR3 extends over 15 amino acids. V trimming: 6 bases; J trimming: 3 bases; junction bases outside the gene matches: 11. Germline loops: CDR1 MNHNS, CDR2 SASEGT. DNA for the CDR3: TGTGCCAGCAGCAAACAGGGGAACTCGGACTACGAGCAGTACTTC. Amino acid sequence: CASSKQGNSDYEQYF.